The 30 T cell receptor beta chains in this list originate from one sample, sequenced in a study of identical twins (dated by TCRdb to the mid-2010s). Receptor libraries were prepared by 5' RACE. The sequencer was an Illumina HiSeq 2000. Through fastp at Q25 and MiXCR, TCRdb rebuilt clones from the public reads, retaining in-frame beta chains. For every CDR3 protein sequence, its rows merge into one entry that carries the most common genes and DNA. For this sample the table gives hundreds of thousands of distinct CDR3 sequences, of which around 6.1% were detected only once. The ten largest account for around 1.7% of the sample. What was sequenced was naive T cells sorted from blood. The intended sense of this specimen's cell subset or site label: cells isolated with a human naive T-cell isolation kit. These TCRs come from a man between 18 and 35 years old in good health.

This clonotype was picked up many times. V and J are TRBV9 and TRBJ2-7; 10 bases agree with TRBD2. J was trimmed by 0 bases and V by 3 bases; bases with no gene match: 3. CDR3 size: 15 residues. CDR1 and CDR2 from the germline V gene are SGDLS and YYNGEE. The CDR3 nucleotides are TGTGCCAGCAGCGCCGGGACTAGCGACTCCTACGAGCAGTACTTC. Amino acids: CASSAGTSDSYEQYF. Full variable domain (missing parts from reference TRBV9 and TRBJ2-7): DSGVTQTPKHLITATGQRVTLRCSPRSGDLSVYWYQQSLDQGLQFLIQYYNGEERAKGNILERFSAQQFPDLHSELNLSSLELGDSALYFCASSAGTSDSYEQYFGPGTRLTVT.

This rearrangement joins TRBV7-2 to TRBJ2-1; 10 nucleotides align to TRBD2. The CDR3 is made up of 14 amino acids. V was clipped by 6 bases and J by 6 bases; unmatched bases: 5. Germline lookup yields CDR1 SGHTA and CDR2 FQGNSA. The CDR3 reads CASREREGLNEQFF. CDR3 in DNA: TGTGCCAGCAGGGAGCGGGAGGGCCTCAATGAGCAGTTCTTC.

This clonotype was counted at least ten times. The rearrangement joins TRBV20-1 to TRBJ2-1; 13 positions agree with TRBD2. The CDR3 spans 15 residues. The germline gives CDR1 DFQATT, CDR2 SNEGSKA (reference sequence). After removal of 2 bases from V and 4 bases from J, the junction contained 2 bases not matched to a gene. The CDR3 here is CSARPGLAGYNEQFF. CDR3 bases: TGCAGTGCTAGACCGGGACTAGCGGGGTACAATGAGCAGTTCTTC.

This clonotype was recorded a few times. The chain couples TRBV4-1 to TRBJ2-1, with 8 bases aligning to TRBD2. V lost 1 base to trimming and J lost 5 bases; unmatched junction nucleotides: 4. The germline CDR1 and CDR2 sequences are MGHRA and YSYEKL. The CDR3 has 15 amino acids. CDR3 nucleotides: TGCGCCAGCAGCCAAGGTAGCGGGGTCCACAATGAGCAGTTCTTC. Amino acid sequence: CASSQGSGVHNEQFF.

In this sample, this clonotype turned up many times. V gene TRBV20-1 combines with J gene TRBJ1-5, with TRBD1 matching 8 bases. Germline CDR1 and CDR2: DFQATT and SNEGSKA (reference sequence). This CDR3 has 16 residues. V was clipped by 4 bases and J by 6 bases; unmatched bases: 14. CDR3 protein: CSAKTRGLSSPQPQHF. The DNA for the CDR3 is TGCAGTGCTAAGACCAGGGGGCTAAGTTCCCCTCAGCCCCAGCATTTT.

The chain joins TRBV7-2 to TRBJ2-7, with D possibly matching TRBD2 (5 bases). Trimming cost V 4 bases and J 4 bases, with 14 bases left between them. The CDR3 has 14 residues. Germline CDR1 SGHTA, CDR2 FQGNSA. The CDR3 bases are TGTGCCAGCAGCTCCCTGGACTCCCTTTACGAGCAGTACTTC. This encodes CASSSLDSLYEQYF.

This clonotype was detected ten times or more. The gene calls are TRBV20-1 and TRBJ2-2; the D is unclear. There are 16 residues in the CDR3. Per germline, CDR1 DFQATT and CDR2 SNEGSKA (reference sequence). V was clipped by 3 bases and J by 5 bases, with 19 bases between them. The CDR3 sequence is CSASRVGEPTTGELFF. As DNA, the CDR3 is TGCAGTGCTAGTAGAGTCGGCGAACCCACGACCGGGGAGCTGTTTTTT.

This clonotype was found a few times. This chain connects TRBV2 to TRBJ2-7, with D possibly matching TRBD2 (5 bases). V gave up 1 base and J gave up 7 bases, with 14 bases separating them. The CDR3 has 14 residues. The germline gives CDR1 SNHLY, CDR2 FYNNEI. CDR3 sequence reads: CASSEEGVPSEQYV. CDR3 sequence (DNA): TGTGCCAGCAGTGAAGAGGGAGTGCCGTCGGAGCAGTACGTC.

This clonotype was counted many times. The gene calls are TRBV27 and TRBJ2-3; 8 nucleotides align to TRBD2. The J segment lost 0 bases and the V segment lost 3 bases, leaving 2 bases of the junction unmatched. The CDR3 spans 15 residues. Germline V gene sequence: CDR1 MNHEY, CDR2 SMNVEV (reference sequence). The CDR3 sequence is CASSFLAGSTDTQYF. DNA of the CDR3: TGTGCCAGCAGTTTCCTAGCGGGTAGCACAGATACGCAGTATTTT.

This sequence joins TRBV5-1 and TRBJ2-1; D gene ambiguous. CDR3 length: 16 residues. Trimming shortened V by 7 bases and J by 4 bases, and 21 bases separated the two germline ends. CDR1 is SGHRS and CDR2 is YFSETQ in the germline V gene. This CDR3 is CASAPTHSPAYNEQFF. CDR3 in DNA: TGCGCCAGCGCTCCCACACATTCCCCGGCTTACAATGAGCAGTTCTTC.

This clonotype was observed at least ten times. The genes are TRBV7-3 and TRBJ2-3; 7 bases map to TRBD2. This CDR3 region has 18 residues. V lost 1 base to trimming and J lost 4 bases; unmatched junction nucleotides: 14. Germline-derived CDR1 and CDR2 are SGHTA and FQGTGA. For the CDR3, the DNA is TGTGCCAGCAGCTTAAGGGCTCCGCTAGCGGCGGGGGCAGATACGCAGTATTTT. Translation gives CASSLRAPLAAGADTQYF.

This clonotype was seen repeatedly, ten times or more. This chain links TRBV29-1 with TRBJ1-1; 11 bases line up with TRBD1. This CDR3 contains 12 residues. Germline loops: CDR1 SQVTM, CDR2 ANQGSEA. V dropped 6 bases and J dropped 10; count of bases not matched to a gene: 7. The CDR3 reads CSVGGTGGSAFF. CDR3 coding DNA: TGCAGCGTGGGCGGGACAGGGGGTTCAGCTTTCTTT. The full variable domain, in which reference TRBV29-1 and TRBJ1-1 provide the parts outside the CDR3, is SAVISQKPSRDICQRGTSLTIQCQVDSQVTMMFWYRQQPGQSLTLIATANQGSEATYESGFVIDKFPISRPNLTFSTLTVSNMSPEDSSIYLCSVGGTGGSAFFGQGTRLTVV.

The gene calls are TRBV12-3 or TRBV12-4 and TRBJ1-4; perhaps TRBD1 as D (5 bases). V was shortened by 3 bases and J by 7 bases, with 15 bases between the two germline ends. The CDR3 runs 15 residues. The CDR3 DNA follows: TGTGCCAGCAGTTTGAACCAGGGTGTGGGTGAAAAACTGTTTTTT. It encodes CASSLNQGVGEKLFF.

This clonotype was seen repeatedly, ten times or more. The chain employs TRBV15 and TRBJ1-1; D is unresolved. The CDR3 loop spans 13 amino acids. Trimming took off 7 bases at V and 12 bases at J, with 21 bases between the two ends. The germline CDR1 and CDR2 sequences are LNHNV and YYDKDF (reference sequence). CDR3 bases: TGTGCCACCAAATCGGCTCTGGCTAGTGGACCTTTCTTT. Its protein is CATKSALASGPFF.

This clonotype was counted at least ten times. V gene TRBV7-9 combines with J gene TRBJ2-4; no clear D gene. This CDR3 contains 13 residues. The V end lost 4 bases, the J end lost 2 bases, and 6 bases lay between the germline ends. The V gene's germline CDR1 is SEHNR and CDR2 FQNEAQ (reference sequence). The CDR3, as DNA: TGTGCCAGCAGCTCTAGGACCAAAAACATTCAGTACTTC. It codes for CASSSRTKNIQYF.

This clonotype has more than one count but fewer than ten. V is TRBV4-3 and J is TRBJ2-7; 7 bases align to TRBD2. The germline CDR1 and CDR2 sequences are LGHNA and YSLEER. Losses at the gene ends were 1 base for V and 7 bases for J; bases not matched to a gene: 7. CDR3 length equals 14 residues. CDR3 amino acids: CASSQVPAGREQYF. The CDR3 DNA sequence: TGCGCCAGCAGCCAAGTCCCAGCGGGGAGGGAGCAGTACTTC.

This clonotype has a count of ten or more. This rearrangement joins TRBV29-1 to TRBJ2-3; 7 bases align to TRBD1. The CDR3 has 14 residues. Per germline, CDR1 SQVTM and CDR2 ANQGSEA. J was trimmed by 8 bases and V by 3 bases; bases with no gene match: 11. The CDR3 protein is CSVEKGQPRSTQYF. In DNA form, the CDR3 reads TGCAGCGTTGAGAAGGGACAGCCCAGAAGTACGCAGTATTTT.

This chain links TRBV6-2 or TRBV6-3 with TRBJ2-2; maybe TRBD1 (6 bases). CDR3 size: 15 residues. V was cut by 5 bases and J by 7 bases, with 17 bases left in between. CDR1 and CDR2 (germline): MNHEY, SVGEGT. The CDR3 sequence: CASSAATGYGGELFF. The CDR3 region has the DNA TGTGCCAGCAGTGCCGCGACAGGCTACGGCGGGGAGCTGTTTTTT.

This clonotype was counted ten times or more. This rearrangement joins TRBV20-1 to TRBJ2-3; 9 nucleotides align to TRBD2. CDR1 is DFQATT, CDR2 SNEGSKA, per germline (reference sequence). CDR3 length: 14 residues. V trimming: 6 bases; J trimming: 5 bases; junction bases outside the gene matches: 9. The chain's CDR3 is CSASAGGALDTQYF. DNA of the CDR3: TGCAGTGCCTCTGCGGGAGGGGCATTAGATACGCAGTATTTT.

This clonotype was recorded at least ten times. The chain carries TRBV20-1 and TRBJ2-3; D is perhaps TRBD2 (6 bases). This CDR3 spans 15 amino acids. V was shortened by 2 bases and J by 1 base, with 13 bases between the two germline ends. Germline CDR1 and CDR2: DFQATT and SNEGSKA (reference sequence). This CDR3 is CSARRIASGTDTQYF. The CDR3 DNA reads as TGCAGTGCTAGACGTATTGCTAGCGGCACAGATACGCAGTATTTT.

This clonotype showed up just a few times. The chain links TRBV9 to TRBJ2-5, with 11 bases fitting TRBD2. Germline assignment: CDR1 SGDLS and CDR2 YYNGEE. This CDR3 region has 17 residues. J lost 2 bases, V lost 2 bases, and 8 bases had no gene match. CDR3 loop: CASSVAGTSGAQETQYF. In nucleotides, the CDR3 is TGTGCCAGCAGCGTGGCTGGGACTAGCGGAGCTCAAGAGACCCAGTACTTC.

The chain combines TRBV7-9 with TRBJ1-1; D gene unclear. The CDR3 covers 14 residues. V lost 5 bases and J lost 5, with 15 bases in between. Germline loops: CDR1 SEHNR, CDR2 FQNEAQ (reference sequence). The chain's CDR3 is CASSLPTDYTEAFF. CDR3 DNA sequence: TGTGCCAGCAGCCTCCCTACGGATTATACTGAAGCTTTCTTT.

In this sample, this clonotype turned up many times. The CDR3 DNA follows: TGTGCCAGCAGTTACTCGCTTGGAGGTGACACTGAAGCTTTCTTT. As protein: CASSYSLGGDTEAFF. V and J are TRBV6-5 and TRBJ1-1; D is uncertain. There are 15 residues in the CDR3. The ends were cut back, 0 bases at V and 3 bases at J, with 11 bases in the middle. CDR1 and CDR2 from the germline V gene are MNHEY and SVGAGI.

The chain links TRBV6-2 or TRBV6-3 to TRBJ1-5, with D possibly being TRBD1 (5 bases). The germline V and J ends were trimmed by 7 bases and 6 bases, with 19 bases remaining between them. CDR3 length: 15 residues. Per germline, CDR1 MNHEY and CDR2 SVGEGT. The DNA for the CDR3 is TGTGCCAGCATCCGTACCAGGGACGCGGGTCAGCCCCAGCATTTT. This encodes CASIRTRDAGQPQHF.

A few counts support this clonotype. The CDR3 DNA sequence: TGTGCCAGCAGTTTACCCGCTAATAATTCACCCCTCCACTTT. Its translation: CASSLPANNSPLHF. The chain recombines TRBV27 with TRBJ1-6, with D unclear. The ends were cut back, 2 bases at V and 5 bases at J, with 7 bases in the middle. Germline V CDR1 and CDR2: MNHEY, SMNVEV (reference sequence). The CDR3 loop spans 14 amino acids.

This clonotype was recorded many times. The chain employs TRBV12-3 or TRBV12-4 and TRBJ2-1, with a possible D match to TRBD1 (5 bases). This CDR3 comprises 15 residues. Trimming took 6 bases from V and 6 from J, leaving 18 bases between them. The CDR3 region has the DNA TGTGCCAGCAGCGACCGAGTGGGGCAGGGCAATGAGCAGTTCTTC. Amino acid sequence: CASSDRVGQGNEQFF.

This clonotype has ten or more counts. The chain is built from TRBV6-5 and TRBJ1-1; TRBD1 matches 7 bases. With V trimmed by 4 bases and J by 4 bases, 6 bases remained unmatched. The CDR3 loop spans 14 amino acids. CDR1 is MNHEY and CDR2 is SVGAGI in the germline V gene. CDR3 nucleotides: TGTGCCAGCAGTTCTAATCAGGGGGGCACTGAAGCTTTCTTT. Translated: CASSSNQGGTEAFF.

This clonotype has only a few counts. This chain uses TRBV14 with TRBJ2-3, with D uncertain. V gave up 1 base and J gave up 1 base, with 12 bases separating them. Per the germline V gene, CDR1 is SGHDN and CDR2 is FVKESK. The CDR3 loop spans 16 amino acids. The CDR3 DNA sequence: TGTGCCAGCAGCCAAGGGGTCTCGCTAGGCACAGATACGCAGTATTTT. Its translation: CASSQGVSLGTDTQYF. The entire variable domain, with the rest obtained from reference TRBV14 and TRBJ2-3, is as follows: EAGVTQFPSHSVIEKGQTVTLRCDPISGHDNLYWYRRVMGKEIKFLLHFVKESKQDESGMPNNRFLAERTGGTYSTLKVQPAELEDSGVYFCASSQGVSLGTDTQYFGPGTRLTVL.

The DNA of the CDR3 is TGTGCCAGCAGTTTTGCGGGCGCCCAAAATGAAAAACTGTTTTTT. Amino acids: CASSFAGAQNEKLFF. The rearrangement joins TRBV12-3 or TRBV12-4 to TRBJ1-4; D gene unclear. This CDR3 contains 15 residues. Between the trimmed V and J ends, which lost 3 bases and 5 bases, there was a span of 13 bases.

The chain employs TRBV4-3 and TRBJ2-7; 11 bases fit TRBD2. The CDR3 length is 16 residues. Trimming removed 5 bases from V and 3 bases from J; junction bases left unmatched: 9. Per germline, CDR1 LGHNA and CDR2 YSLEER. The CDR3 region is CASSFGGLAGGYEQYF. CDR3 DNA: TGCGCCAGCAGCTTCGGTGGACTAGCGGGTGGCTACGAGCAGTACTTC.